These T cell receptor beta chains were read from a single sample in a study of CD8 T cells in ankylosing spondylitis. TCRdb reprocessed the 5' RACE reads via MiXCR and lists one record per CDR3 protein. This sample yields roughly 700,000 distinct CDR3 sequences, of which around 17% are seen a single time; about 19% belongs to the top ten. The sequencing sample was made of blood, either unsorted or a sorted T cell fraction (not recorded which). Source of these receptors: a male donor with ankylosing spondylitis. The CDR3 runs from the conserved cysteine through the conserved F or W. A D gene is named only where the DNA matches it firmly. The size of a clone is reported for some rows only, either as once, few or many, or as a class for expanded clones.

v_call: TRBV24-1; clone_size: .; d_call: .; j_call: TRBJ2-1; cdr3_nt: TGTGCCACCAGTGTTGGTCTTGCTTCCTACAATGAGCAGTTCTTC; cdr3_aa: CATSVGLASYNEQFF
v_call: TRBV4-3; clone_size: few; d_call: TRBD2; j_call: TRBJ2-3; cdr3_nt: TGCGCCAGCAGCCCGGGACTAGACGACACAGATACGCAGTATTTT; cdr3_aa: CASSPGLDDTDTQYF
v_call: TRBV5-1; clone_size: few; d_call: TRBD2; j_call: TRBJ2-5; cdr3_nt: TGCGCCAGCAGCCTCACTAGCGGGGATAATCAAGAGACCCAGTACTTC; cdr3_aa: CASSLTSGDNQETQYF
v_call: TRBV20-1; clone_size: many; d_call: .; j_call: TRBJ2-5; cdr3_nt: TGCAGTGCTAGAGGACCACAGGCCACTCAAGAGACCCAGTACTTC; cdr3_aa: CSARGPQATQETQYF
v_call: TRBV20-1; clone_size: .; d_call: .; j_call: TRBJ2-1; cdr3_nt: TGCAGTGCTTCTTCCGGGACGGTGAACAATGAGCAGTTCTTC; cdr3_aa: CSASSGTVNNEQFF
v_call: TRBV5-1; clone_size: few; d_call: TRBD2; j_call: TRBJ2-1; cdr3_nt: TGCGCCAGCAGCCCCGGGATGACTAGCGGGAGATACAATGAGCAGTTCTTC; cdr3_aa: CASSPGMTSGRYNEQFF
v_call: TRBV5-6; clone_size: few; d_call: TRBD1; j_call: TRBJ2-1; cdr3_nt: TGTGCCAGCAGCATACTGAGGGGGCATGAGCAGTTCTTC; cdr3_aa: CASSILRGHEQFF
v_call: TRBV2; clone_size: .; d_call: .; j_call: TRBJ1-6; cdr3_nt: TGTGCCAGCAGTGACTTGGCTAATTCACCCCTCCACTTT; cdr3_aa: CASSDLANSPLHF
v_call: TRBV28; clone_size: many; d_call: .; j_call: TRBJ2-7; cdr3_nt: TGTGCCAGCAGTTCCCTGGACAGCTACGAGCAGTACTTC; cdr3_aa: CASSSLDSYEQYF
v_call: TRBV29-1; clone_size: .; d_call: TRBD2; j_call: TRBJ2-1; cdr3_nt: TGCAGCTGCTCCGGGACTAGCGGGAGGGGCAATGAGCAGTTCTTC; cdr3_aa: CSCSGTSGRGNEQFF
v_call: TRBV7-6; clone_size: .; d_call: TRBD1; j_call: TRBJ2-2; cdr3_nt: TGTGCCAGCAGCTTAGGGATGACAGGGGCCGGGGAGCTGTTTTTT; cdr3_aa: CASSLGMTGAGELFF
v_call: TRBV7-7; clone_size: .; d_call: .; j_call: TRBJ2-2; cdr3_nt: TGTGCCAGCAGCGGTAATAGCGGAGGGAACACCGGGGAGCTGTTTTTT; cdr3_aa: CASSGNSGGNTGELFF
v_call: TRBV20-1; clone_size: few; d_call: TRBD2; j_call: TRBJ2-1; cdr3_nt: TGCAGTGCTATTAGCGGGCTTAGCTCCTACAATGAGCAGTTCTTC; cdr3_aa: CSAISGLSSYNEQFF
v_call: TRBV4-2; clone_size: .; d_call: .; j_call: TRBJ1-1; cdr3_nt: TGTGCCAGCAGCCAAGGGGATGGCACTGAAGCTTTCTTT; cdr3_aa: CASSQGDGTEAFF
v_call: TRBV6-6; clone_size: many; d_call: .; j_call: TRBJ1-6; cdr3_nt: TGTGCCAGCAGTCAAAATTCACCCCTCCACTTT; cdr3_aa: CASSQNSPLHF
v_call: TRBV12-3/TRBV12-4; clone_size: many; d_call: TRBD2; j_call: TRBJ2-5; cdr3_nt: TGTGCCAGCAGTTCACCGATGTCGGGGGGAATGCAAACCCAGTACTTC; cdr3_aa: CASSSPMSGGMQTQYF
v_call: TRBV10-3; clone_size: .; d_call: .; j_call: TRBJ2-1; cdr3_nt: TGTGCCATCAGAGCGCTGAGCTCCTACAATGAGCAGTTCTTC; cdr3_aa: CAIRALSSYNEQFF
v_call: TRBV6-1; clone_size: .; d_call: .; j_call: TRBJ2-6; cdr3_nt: TGTGCCAGCGTGAAGGGCCAGGGTGGGGCCAACGTCCTGACTTTC; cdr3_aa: CASVKGQGGANVLTF
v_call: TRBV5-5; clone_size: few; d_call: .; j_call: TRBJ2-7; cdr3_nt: TGTGCCAGCAGCTTCGGGGTAGCGCCCTACGAGCAGTACTTC; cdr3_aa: CASSFGVAPYEQYF
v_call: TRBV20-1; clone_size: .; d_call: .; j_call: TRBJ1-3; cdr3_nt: TGCAGTGCTCAGGGGCGTGGAAACACCATATATTTT; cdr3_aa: CSAQGRGNTIYF
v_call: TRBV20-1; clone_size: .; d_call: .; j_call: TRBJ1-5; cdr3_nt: TGCAGTGCTAGAGATCGCGGGGGGCGCTTCGATCAGCCCCAGCATTTT; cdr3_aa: CSARDRGGRFDQPQHF
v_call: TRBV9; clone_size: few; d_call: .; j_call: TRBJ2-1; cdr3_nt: TGTGCCAGCAGCGACAGTTTCTTCGGCAATGAGCAGTTCTTC; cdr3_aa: CASSDSFFGNEQFF
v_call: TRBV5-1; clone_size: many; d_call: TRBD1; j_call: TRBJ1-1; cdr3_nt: TGTGCCAGCAGTTTACAGGGGGGGAACACTGAAGCTTTCTTT; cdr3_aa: CASSLQGGNTEAFF
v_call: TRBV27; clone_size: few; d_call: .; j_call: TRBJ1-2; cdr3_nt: TGTGCCAGCAGTTTAGTGGCCGGAGGTAACTATGGCTACACCTTC; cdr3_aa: CASSLVAGGNYGYTF
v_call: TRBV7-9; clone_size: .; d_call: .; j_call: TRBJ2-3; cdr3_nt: TGTGCCAGCAGGCGACCTAGCACAGATACGCAGTATTTT; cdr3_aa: CASRRPSTDTQYF